A single sample gave rise to the 3 T cell receptor beta chains below, sequenced in a study of T cell changes during pregnancy in multiple sclerosis. TCRdb's copy holds only in-frame clones and misses some; the assay was immunoSEQ multiplex PCR. The table includes under 70,000 clones, under 95% detected once. The sequencing used peripheral blood, collected in the second trimester of pregnancy. These receptors were taken from a female donor with multiple sclerosis, enrolled in a pregnancy study.

This sequence joins TRBV5-6 and TRBJ1-2, with a tentative D call TRBD1 (6 bases). This CDR3 has 14 amino acids. The V end lost 0 bases, the J end lost 1 base, and 7 bases lay between the germline ends. CDR1 is SGHDT, CDR2 YYEEEE, per germline. DNA of the CDR3: TGTGCCAGCAGCTTGGTACAGGGTAACTATGGCTACACCTTC. Protein sequence: CASSLVQGNYGYTF. The full variable domain, in which reference TRBV5-6 and TRBJ1-2 provide the parts outside the CDR3, is DAGVTQSPTHLIKTRGQQVTLRCSPKSGHDTVSWYQQALGQGPQFIFQYYEEEERQRGNFPDRFSGHQFPNYSSELNVNALLLGDSALYLCASSLVQGNYGYTFGSGTRLTVV.

This chain uses TRBV5-1 with TRBJ2-1; 9 bases line up with TRBD1. Germline V gene sequence: CDR1 SGHRS, CDR2 YFSETQ. Unmatched junction bases numbered 2, after V lost 0 bases and J lost 7 bases. This CDR3 is 14 amino acids long. The CDR3 is CASSLGGTGNEQFF. The CDR3 region has the DNA TGCGCCAGCAGCTTGGGGGGGACAGGGAATGAGCAGTTCTTC.

This clone was picked up a small number of times. The V and J genes are TRBV19 and TRBJ1-3; D may be TRBD1 (5 bases). The CDR3 consists of 16 residues. Looked up from germline, CDR1 is LNHDA and CDR2 is SQIVND (reference sequence). V was cut by 2 bases and J by 2 bases, with 13 bases left in between. CDR3: CASSILGAHAGNTIYF. For the CDR3, the DNA is TGTGCCAGTAGTATATTAGGGGCCCACGCTGGAAACACCATATATTTT.